This TCR beta chain was obtained from a study of siplizumab effects on memory and regulatory T cells. Study-wide points: The diversity of naive T cells seemed greater than that of memory cells, and their alloresponse contribution seemed major.

The CDR3 totals 15 residues. The germline V gene encodes CDR1 LNHDA and CDR2 SQIVND (reference sequence). V lost 4 bases, J lost 6 bases, and 16 bases lay in between. Per sample, the assay covered approximately 91,000 TCR templates. Clones were read by immunoSEQ multiplex PCR, and TCRdb kept only the in-frame ones, dropping some. The sample contains fewer than 120,000 clones, 80% to 95% of which appear only once. A word on this clone: Its specificity is unknown.

The TCR originated in a human donor in good health. Sequences were obtained from CD4+ T cells sorted from blood. V and J are TRBV19 and TRBJ1-5; possible D gene TRBD1, 5 bases. CDR3 amino acids: CASSTRDVGGQPQHF. The CDR3 coding sequence is TGTGCCAGTAGTACCCGGGACGTTGGGGGTCAGCCCCAGCATTTT. The full variable domain, rest sourced from reference TRBV19 and TRBJ1-5, is DGGITQSPKYLFRKEGQNVTLSCEQNLNHDAMYWYRQDPGQGLRLIYYSQIVNDFQKGDIAEGYSVSREKKESFPLTVTSAQKNPTAFYLCASSTRDVGGQPQHFGDGTRLSIL.